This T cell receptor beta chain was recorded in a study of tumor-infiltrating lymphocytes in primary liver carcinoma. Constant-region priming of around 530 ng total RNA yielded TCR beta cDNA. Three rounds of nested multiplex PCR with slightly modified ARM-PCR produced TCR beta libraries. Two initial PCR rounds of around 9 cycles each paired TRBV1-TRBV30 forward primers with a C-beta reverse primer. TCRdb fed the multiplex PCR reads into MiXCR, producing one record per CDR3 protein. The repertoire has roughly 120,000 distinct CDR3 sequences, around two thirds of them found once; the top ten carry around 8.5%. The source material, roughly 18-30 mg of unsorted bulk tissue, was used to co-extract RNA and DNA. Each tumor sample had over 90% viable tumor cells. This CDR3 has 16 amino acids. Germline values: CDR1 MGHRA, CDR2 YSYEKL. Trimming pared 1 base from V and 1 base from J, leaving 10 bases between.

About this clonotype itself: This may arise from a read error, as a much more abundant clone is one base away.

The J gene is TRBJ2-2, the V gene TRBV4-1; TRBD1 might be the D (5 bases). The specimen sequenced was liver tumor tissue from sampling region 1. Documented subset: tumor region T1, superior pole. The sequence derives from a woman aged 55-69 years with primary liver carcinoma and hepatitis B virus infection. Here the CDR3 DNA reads TGCGCCAGCAGCCAAGGACCAGGGCAGAACACCGGGGAGCTGTTTTTT. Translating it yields CASSQGPGQNTGELFF.